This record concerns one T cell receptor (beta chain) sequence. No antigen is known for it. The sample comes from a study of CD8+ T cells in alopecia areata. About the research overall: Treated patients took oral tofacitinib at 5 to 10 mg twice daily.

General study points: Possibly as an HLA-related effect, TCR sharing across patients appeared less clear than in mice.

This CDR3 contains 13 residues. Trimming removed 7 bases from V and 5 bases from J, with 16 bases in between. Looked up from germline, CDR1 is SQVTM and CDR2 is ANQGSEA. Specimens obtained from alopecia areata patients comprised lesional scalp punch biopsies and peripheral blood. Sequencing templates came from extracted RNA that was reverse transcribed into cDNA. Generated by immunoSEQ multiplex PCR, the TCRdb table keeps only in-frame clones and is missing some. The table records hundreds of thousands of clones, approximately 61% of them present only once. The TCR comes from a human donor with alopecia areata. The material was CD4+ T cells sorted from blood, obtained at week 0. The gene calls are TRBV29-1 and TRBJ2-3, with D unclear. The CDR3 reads CSGWNRPRDTQYF. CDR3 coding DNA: TGCAGCGGATGGAACAGACCCCGAGATACGCAGTATTTT.